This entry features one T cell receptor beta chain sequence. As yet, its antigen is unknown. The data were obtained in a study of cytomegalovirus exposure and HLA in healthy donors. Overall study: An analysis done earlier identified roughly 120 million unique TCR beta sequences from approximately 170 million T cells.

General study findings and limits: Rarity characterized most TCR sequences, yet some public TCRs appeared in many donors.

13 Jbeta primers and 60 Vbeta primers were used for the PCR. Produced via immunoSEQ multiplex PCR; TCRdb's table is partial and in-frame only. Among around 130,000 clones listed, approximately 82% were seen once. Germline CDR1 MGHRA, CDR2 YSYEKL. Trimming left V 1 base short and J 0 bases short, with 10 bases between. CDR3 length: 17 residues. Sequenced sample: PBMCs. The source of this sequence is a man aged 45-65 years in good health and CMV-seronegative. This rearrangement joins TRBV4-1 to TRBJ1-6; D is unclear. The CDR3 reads CASSQGSLLSYNSPLHF. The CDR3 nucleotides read TGCGCCAGCAGCCAAGGGAGCTTACTCTCCTATAATTCACCCCTCCACTTT.